The sequence of this TCR beta chain was determined in a study of shared clonotypes between healthy human individuals. Clones were sequenced by immunoSEQ multiplex PCR, and TCRdb holds only the in-frame ones, with some missing. The sample carries about 2.4 million clones, over 85% recorded once. This CDR3 is built from 12 residues. V lost 4 bases and J lost 4, with 10 bases in between. In germline, CDR1 is GTSNPN, CDR2 SVGIG (reference sequence). The sample taken for sequencing was naive CD4+ T cells from PBMCs. The subset is: CD45RA+ positively selected. This rearrangement joins TRBV30 to TRBJ1-2; a possible D gene is TRBD1 (6 bases). The receptor comes from a man younger than 30 in good health. Some clones in this sample may be carry-over from other donors' samples. The CDR3 loop reads CAWNSGVYGYTF. For the CDR3, the DNA is TGTGCCTGGAATTCAGGGGTCTATGGCTACACCTTC.